The clone carrying this T cell receptor (beta chain) has a single count. Its antigen is still unknown. CDR1 and CDR2 from the germline V gene are DFQATT and SNEGSKA (reference sequence). Between the trimmed V and J ends, which lost 0 bases and 5 bases, there was a span of 5 bases. The CDR3 is 11 residues long. Recipients were bled about 28 days pretransplant and at posttransplant days 30, 100, 180. The data were produced by immunoSEQ multiplex PCR, yet TCRdb's version contains in-frame clones alone and is incomplete. The table lists around 14,000 clones, more than 75% of them singletons. This sample stems from a study of T cell clonotyping in hematopoietic cell transplantation. The study's findings and limits: At the given depth, recipient repertoires were over 97% de novo clonotypes. Pathologically expanded recipient clonotypes increased progressively from day 30 to day 180 as diversity fell. Cells were unsorted, so CD4 and CD8 contributions were not separated.

The sequence was obtained from a male patient in his fifties who had an allogeneic stem cell transplant from an unrelated donor, so T cells may come from the graft donor. Some clones in this sample may be carry-over from other donors' samples. Sequenced here: PBMCs, sampled 100 days after allogeneic stem cell transplant. This chain uses TRBV20-1 with TRBJ2-7; D call uncertain. The CDR3: CSARDLHEQYF. The CDR3 nucleotides read TGCAGTGCTAGAGATCTCCACGAGCAGTACTTC.